A single sample is the source of the 3 T cell receptor beta chains below, sequenced in a study of T cells in Graves' hyperthyroidism and ophthalmopathy. TCR beta CDR3 regions were amplified from RNA transcripts. Using the HTBI primer set, a first-round RT-PCR was run on the TCR CDR3. TCRdb analysed the multiplex PCR reads with MiXCR anew, one entry per CDR3 protein. The repertoire holds 500,000 to 600,000 distinct CDR3 sequences, with 35% to 50% as singletons. Sequenced input: peripheral blood or thyroid tissue (not recorded which). These receptors all stem from an adult woman with Graves' disease, either hyperthyroidism or ophthalmopathy (not recorded which).

This clonotype occurred many times. A read error may account for a junction end that differs from germline. The chain recombines TRBV29-1 with TRBJ1-2; 8 nucleotides line up with TRBD1. The CDR3 extends over 13 amino acids. The V gene's germline CDR1 is SQVTM and CDR2 ANQGSEA. The CDR3 DNA reads as TGCAACGTTGTAGCAGGGGGCAACTCTGGCTACACCTTC. Encoded protein: CNVVAGGNSGYTF.

V is TRBV24-1 and J is TRBJ2-5; D remains unclear. Per the germline V gene, CDR1 is KGHDR and CDR2 is SFDVKD. The CDR3 is 13 residues long. V lost 4 bases, J lost 2 bases, and 7 bases lay in between. CDR3 region: CATSDIVQETQYF. As DNA, the CDR3 is TGTGCCACCAGTGACATCGTACAAGAGACCCAGTACTTC.

The chain uses TRBV6-1 and TRBJ1-2; perhaps TRBD1 as D (6 bases). The CDR3 runs to 19 residues. The V gene's germline CDR1 is MNHNS and CDR2 SASEGT. Trimming pared 2 bases from V and 2 bases from J, leaving 24 bases between. CDR3 DNA sequence: TGTGCCAGCAGTGAATTGGGGGGCTACCCCACCCCTCGAAACTATGGCTACACCTTC. Protein sequence: CASSELGGYPTPRNYGYTF.